The 6 T cell receptor beta chains below come from one sample, sequenced in a study of T cell responses to AZD1222 COVID-19 vaccine. Here immunoSEQ multiplex PCR was the method, and the copy in TCRdb shows in-frame clones only, minus some. The table includes 95,000 to 150,000 clones, about 90% detected once. This specimen consisted of peripheral blood, obtained on day 0 of MenACWY control vaccination. The receptor source for this set is an adult in good health.

The chain links TRBV10-3 to TRBJ1-6; 9 positions match TRBD1. Germline loops: CDR1 ENHRY, CDR2 SYGVKD. There are 15 residues in the CDR3. Trimming cost V 6 bases and J 12 bases; bases outside gene matches: 12. CDR3 region: CAIRPGQGGGGPLHF. CDR3 nucleotide sequence: TGTGCCATCAGGCCGGGACAGGGAGGAGGTGGACCCCTCCACTTT.

The chain couples TRBV19 to TRBJ2-1; D is tentatively TRBD1 or TRBD2 (6 bases each). Per the germline V gene, CDR1 is LNHDA and CDR2 is SQIVND (reference sequence). Trimming stripped 5 bases from V and 6 bases from J, with 20 bases between. The CDR3 has 16 residues. In DNA, the CDR3 is TGTGCCAGTAGTCGAACCCCGGGGGCCTTAGCCAATGAGCAGTTCTTC. Its translation: CASSRTPGALANEQFF.

The J gene is TRBJ2-1, the V gene TRBV7-3; TRBD1 is a possible D gene (6 bases). This CDR3 has 15 amino acids. Trimming pared 3 bases from V and 3 bases from J, leaving 12 bases between. Looked up from germline, CDR1 is SGHTA and CDR2 is FQGTGA. CDR3 nucleotide sequence: TGTGCCAGCAGCTTGGGGGCGGGCCTCTACAATGAGCAGTTCTTC. This encodes CASSLGAGLYNEQFF.

The chain has TRBV4-1 and TRBJ2-1; TRBD2 matches at 8 bases. J was trimmed by 9 bases and V by 0 bases; bases with no gene match: 16. The CDR3 is made up of 18 amino acids. Germline V gene lookup returns CDR1 MGHRA and CDR2 YSYEKL. DNA for the CDR3: TGCGCCAGCAGCCAAGAAGCCACGGTGGTAGCGGGATGGATTGAGCAGTTCTTC. Translated: CASSQEATVVAGWIEQFF.

The rearrangement uses TRBV24-1 and TRBJ1-5; D is perhaps TRBD1 (5 bases). The germline V gene has CDR1 KGHDR and CDR2 SFDVKD. This CDR3 has 14 amino acids. V dropped 0 bases and J dropped 9 bases, with 11 bases sitting between them. The chain's CDR3 is CATSDLGGTGPQHF. The CDR3 DNA follows: TGTGCCACCAGTGATTTGGGCGGCACAGGGCCCCAGCATTTT.

V is TRBV2 and J is TRBJ1-5, with TRBD1 as a possible D gene (5 bases). In germline, CDR1 is SNHLY, CDR2 FYNNEI. The CDR3 is 13 residues long. V was shortened by 5 bases and J by 9 bases, with 14 bases between the two germline ends. The CDR3 DNA is TGTGCCAGCAGTTCCCGGGACCTCGGGCCCCAGCATTTT. This sequence encodes CASSSRDLGPQHF.